This T cell receptor beta chain was sequenced during a study of shared clonotypes between healthy human individuals. General study results and limits: Clonotypes not shared had lower generation probabilities than those common to all four donors. Clonotype sharing across a handful of donors was observed for approximately 5% of naive CD4 clonotypes. The rarefaction results pointed to incomplete sorted-subset sequencing despite large depth.

Worth noting for this clone: Its target is unknown.

Replicate PCRs for sorted subsets used approximately 220 ng DNA; this equaled about 30,000 T cell genomes. Measured with immunoSEQ multiplex PCR; TCRdb has only the in-frame clones, and not every one. The table has some 1 million clones, roughly 80% seen once. Deletions cut 2 bases from V and 8 bases from J, with 9 bases between. Germline CDR1 reads SGHDN; CDR2 reads FVKESK. The CDR3 is made up of 12 amino acids. Sequencing was performed on memory CD4+ T cells sorted from blood. Subset here: CD45RA-negative fraction. The chain joins TRBV14 to TRBJ1-1; D remains unclear. This clonotype was obtained from a man younger than 30 in good health. CDR3 nucleotide sequence: TGTGCCAGCAGCCAAAGGGTAGGGGAAGCTTTCTTT. Translated, it gives CASSQRVGEAFF.